The T cell receptor (beta chain) described here comes from a study of shared clonotypes between healthy human individuals. Overall study results and limits: Relative to memory subsets, naive subsets generally showed larger estimated richness. Since donors were few, the genetic and exposure-history diversity represented was limited. Around 5% was the fraction of naive CD4 clonotypes found shared across four donors.

Generated by immunoSEQ multiplex PCR, the TCRdb table keeps only in-frame clones and is missing some. Among some 2.1 million clones listed, roughly 93% were seen once. Cells designated naive CD8 were CD45RO-negative and were positively selected for CCR7, with terminally differentiated effector memory CD45RA+ cells excluded. Donors were Caucasian adults residing in Nashville, Tennessee, USA. Worth noting for this clone: Its antigen is undetermined.

Germline loops: CDR1 SQVTM, CDR2 ANQGSEA. V gave up 7 bases and J gave up 3 bases; unmatched junction bases: 5. The CDR3 length is 12 residues. This clonotype was obtained from a man younger than 30 in good health. Some clones in this sample may be carry-over from other donors' samples. The V and J genes are TRBV29-1 and TRBJ1-2, with 7 positions matching TRBD1. Sequenced input: naive CD8+ T cells from PBMCs. In DNA form, the CDR3 reads TGCAGCGCAAGAACAGGGGACTATGGCTACACCTTC. This encodes CSARTGDYGYTF.